The present entry profiles one TCR beta chain with its context. This clonotype came up many times. Its specific antigen is unknown. Base qualities are missing; no much larger clone stands one base away. Receptor amplification or capture employed PCR. The data were produced on an Illumina HiSeq 4000. Bulk TCR libraries were made following a previously described method, with the TCR primers given in Table S5. Purification of total RNA was performed with the Qiagen AllPrep DNA/RNA kit. Reads from multiple sequencing runs of the same library were pooled before analysis. In the paper's pipeline: Reads were retained only if the reads had an exact TCR constant sequence, and the retained reads were trimmed to 150 nt and grouped according to their 12-nt molecular barcodes. Reads within each barcode group were sub-clustered using a 15% Levenshtein threshold, and quality-weighted consensus sequences were constructed for each RNA molecule. Non-functional sequences were discarded, and so were lower-count sequences lying one edit away from another sequence. Based on a fit of two negative binomial distributions, barcode sub-clusters having less than 20% of the maximum read count were discarded. TCRdb took the public reads, trimmed them with fastp at Q25, ran MiXCR for clone calling and kept in-frame beta chains. When rows share a CDR3 protein, they turn into one entry using the most common DNA and genes. These V and J calls rely on TCRdb rather than the paper's analysis. The sample table holds hundreds of thousands of distinct CDR3 sequences, of which 20% were seen once. Around 0.9% of the sample lies in the top ten.

Naive CD8 T cell libraries were made from roughly 21,000 to 960,000 sorted cells using 10%, 30% or 50% of purified RNA. Naive CD8 T cells were FACS-sorted as CD8+CD4-CCR7+CD45RA+ on a BD FACSAria II into RLT Plus buffer. Roughly ten TCR copies' worth of Jurkat RNA were spiked into roughly 19,000-1,000,000 naive CD8 T cell samples to test detection sensitivity. CD8 T cells were enriched with RosetteSep CD8+ T Cell Enrichment Cocktail and Ficoll-Paque, followed by ACK red cell lysis. This sample was taken from a study of molecular identifiers for immune sequencing clone quantification (dated by TCRdb to 2016 to 2018). Looking at the study overall: For a replicate experiment, RNA from around 20,000 or 99,000 naive CD8 T cells was divided into five aliquots, of which four were sequenced. CD8 T cells were used in a methods study to benchmark molecular-identifier clustering-based TCR repertoire sequencing (MIDCIRS) and TCR RNA copy counting.

The CDR3 goes from the cysteine to the phenylalanine over 13 residues. CDR3 DNA only is kept here, 39 bases in frame from base 1. Trimming costs V 7 bases and J 4 bases, and their ends lie 12 bases apart. Reading the germline V gene gives CDR1 MDHEN and CDR2 SYDVKM. Findings and caveats that apply to the study as a whole: In CMV-specific effector cells, over 97% of molecules were held by clones above 20 RNA copies, whereas under 1% of molecules were held by such clones in naive cells. Highly expanded clone sizes could be underestimated if identical TCR molecules share a barcode. When barcode sub-clustering was left out, chimeric consensus sequences inflated TCR diversity, with chimeras reaching as high as 47%. Spiked-in Jurkat TCR RNA equivalent to a single cell was reported to be detectable even among 980,000 or so naive CD8 T cells. Naive libraries contained spiked-in Jurkat TCR RNA (around eleven copies' worth), which is not part of the donor repertoire. Modeling gave about three recovered TCR RNA copies per cell versus about ten by digital PCR, implying about 30% capture efficiency.

The sequence joins TRBV28 to TRBJ2-3; TRBD2 is a weak D gene call, 5 bases matching. The sequence was collected from a human donor in good health. Some libraries in this study had Jurkat cell RNA spiked in. The sample comprised naive CD8+ T cells from blood, with Jurkat cell RNA spiked in. The cell subset or site label here, explained by the study, means: FACS-sorted CD8+CD4-CCR7+CD45RA+ naive T cells. This receptor carries the CDR3 CASIVEDSDTQYF. The DNA reads TGTGCCAGCATTGTGGAGGACTCAGATACGCAGTATTTT.